This T cell receptor beta chain was sequenced for a study of T cell repertoires in ileal Crohn's disease. Study-level findings and limits: Every patient over 26.8% clonality showed endoscopic recurrence.

The time point: proximal margin of the surgical specimen (macroscopically non-inflamed). V lost 4 bases, J lost 7 bases, and 8 bases lay in between. This CDR3 has 12 residues. The germline CDR1 and CDR2 sequences are GTSNPN and SVGIG (reference sequence). TCRdb's table, derived via immunoSEQ multiplex PCR, lists solely in-frame clones and lacks some. Of several hundred clones detected, around 91% appear once; the ten largest clones hold 9.5% to 13%. This clone has only a few counts. Its antigen is not known. This receptor was identified in an adult with Crohn's disease. V gene TRBV30 combines with J gene TRBJ1-6, with D possibly matching TRBD1 (6 bases). The sequenced sample was ileal tissue. The CDR3 loop reads CAWKGVNSPLHF. CDR3 bases: TGTGCCTGGAAGGGGGTCAATTCACCCCTCCACTTT.